The 19 T cell receptor beta chains reported below all come from one sample, sequenced in a study of cytomegalovirus exposure and HLA in healthy donors. The PCR used 60 Vbeta and 13 Jbeta primers. The data were produced by immunoSEQ multiplex PCR, yet TCRdb's version contains in-frame clones alone and is incomplete. The profile shows 95,000 to 150,000 clones, roughly 80% of them singletons. Source material: PBMCs. The receptors shown here come from a man aged 30 to 45 in good health and CMV-seronegative.

The chain joins TRBV9 to TRBJ2-1; 8 nucleotides line up with TRBD2. Trimming cost V 3 bases and J 10 bases; bases outside gene matches: 12. CDR3 length: 15 amino acids. Germline V gene sequence: CDR1 SGDLS, CDR2 YYNGEE. CDR3 amino acids: CASSDTSGSGGEQFF. In nucleotides, the CDR3 is TGTGCCAGCAGCGATACTAGCGGATCCGGGGGGGAGCAGTTCTTC.

This clone turned up a few times. The rearrangement uses TRBV25-1 and TRBJ1-2; no clear D gene. This CDR3 contains 13 residues. Germline CDR1 MGHDK, CDR2 SYGVNS. The ends were cut back, 3 bases at V and 4 bases at J, with 9 bases in the middle. This CDR3 is CASSEGGFYGYTF. DNA of the CDR3: TGTGCCAGCAGTGAGGGAGGGTTCTATGGCTACACCTTC.

The rearrangement links TRBV7-2 to TRBJ1-3; possible D gene TRBD1, 6 bases. Germline CDR1 SGHTA, CDR2 FQGNSA. The CDR3 consists of 13 residues. Trimming stripped 5 bases from V and 4 bases from J, with 9 bases between. The CDR3: CASSPGTGNTIYF. CDR3 DNA: TGTGCCAGCAGCCCGGGGACAGGAAACACCATATATTTT.

CDR3 coding DNA: TGTGCCAGCAGATGGAGCGGGGGAGGAACAGATACGCAGTATTTT. Protein product: CASRWSGGGTDTQYF. The chain employs TRBV5-4 and TRBJ2-3, with 8 bases fitting TRBD2. V was clipped by 5 bases and J by 3 bases; unmatched bases: 8. The CDR3 loop spans 15 amino acids. From germline, CDR1 is SGHNT and CDR2 YYREEE (reference sequence).

Comment on this clone: Germline is not matched at one junction end, which may reflect a read error. The rearrangement uses TRBV9 and TRBJ2-6, with TRBD1 identical over 7 bases. CDR1 and CDR2 (germline): SGDLS, YYNGEE. The length of the CDR3 is 16 residues. CDR3 DNA: TGTGCCAGCAGCATAGACAGGGCCGGTGGGGCCAACGGCCTGACTTTC. Protein product: CASSIDRAGGANGLTF.

The chain is built from TRBV2 and TRBJ2-7; tentative D call: TRBD1 (5 bases). Germline-derived CDR1 and CDR2 are SNHLY and FYNNEI. The CDR3 has 13 residues. V was pared by 6 bases and J by 2 bases, with 11 bases between. DNA of the CDR3: TGTGCCAGCAGGACAACAGGAACCTACGAGCAGTACTTC. This sequence encodes CASRTTGTYEQYF.

Here the CDR3 DNA reads TGTGCCAGCAGCCAACCGGGACACCAGAACACTGAAGCTTTCTTT. It translates to CASSQPGHQNTEAFF. This sequence joins TRBV14 and TRBJ1-1; D possibly corresponds to TRBD1 (6 bases). V gave up 2 bases and J gave up 1 base, with 11 bases separating them. The CDR3 totals 15 residues. Germline V lookup: CDR1 SGHDN, CDR2 FVKESK. The full variable domain, with the rest looked up from reference TRBV14 and TRBJ1-1, is EAGVTQFPSHSVIEKGQTVTLRCDPISGHDNLYWYRRVMGKEIKFLLHFVKESKQDESGMPNNRFLAERTGGTYSTLKVQPAELEDSGVYFCASSQPGHQNTEAFFGQGTRLTVV.

The chain joins TRBV4-1 to TRBJ1-1, with D perhaps matching TRBD1 (5 bases). The germline gives CDR1 MGHRA, CDR2 YSYEKL. The CDR3 contains 15 residues. Trimming pared 1 base from V and 1 base from J, leaving 10 bases between. The CDR3 bases are TGCGCCAGCAGCCAAGTAGGGCAGGGGAACACTGAAGCTTTCTTT. It codes for CASSQVGQGNTEAFF.

This chain uses TRBV27 with TRBJ2-3, with D maybe TRBD2 (5 bases). V lost 3 bases and J 5 bases, leaving 6 bases between the germline ends. Looked up from germline, CDR1 is MNHEY and CDR2 is SMNVEV (reference sequence). CDR3 length: 12 residues. CDR3 coding DNA: TGTGCCAGCAGTTTGGGAGAAGATACGCAGTATTTT. As protein: CASSLGEDTQYF.

CDR3 coding DNA: TGTGCCACAGACTCGGGACAGGGGGTGAGCTCCTATAATTCACCCCTCCACTTT. As protein: CATDSGQGVSSYNSPLHF. The V gene is TRBV10-3, the J gene TRBJ1-6, with 11 bases fitting TRBD1. The germline CDR1 and CDR2 sequences are ENHRY and SYGVKD. The CDR3 is made up of 18 amino acids. Trimming took 10 bases from V and 0 from J; bases not matched to a gene: 11.

The V call is TRBV2, the J call TRBJ2-7; 11 nucleotides agree with TRBD2. This CDR3 contains 17 residues. V was pared by 5 bases and J by 2 bases, with 11 bases of the junction left unmatched. CDR1 and CDR2 from the germline V gene are SNHLY and FYNNEI. The CDR3 spells CASSPRASGGTTYEQYF. The CDR3, as DNA: TGTGCCAGCAGTCCTCGGGCTAGCGGGGGGACGACCTACGAGCAGTACTTC.

With respect to this clone: Mismatch with germline at one junction end may stem from a read error. The rearrangement uses TRBV6-1 and TRBJ2-6; 7 nucleotides line up with TRBD2. Germline V gene lookup returns CDR1 MNHNS and CDR2 SASEGT. The CDR3 is 13 amino acids. CDR3 region: CAGGESGANGLTF. CDR3 in DNA: TGTGCGGGGGGGGAGTCTGGGGCCAACGGCCTGACTTTC.

The chain uses TRBV19 and TRBJ2-5; 9 bases match TRBD2. The junction had 6 bases not matched to a gene; V was cut back by 5 bases and J by 5 bases. The CDR3 length is 14 residues. Germline CDR1 is LNHDA and CDR2 is SQIVND (reference sequence). The CDR3 loop is CASSRGGARETQYF. CDR3 nucleotides: TGTGCCAGTAGTCGCGGGGGGGCGCGTGAGACCCAGTACTTC. Drawing the rest from reference TRBV19 and TRBJ2-5, the complete variable domain is DGGITQSPKYLFRKEGQNVTLSCEQNLNHDAMYWYRQDPGQGLRLIYYSQIVNDFQKGDIAEGYSVSREKKESFPLTVTSAQKNPTAFYLCASSRGGARETQYFGPGTRLLVL.

This clone occurred a few times. The V and J genes are TRBV11-2 and TRBJ2-3, with D perhaps matching TRBD2 (6 bases). Germline V CDR1 and CDR2: SGHAT, FQNNGV. Trimming took 5 bases from V and 1 from J, leaving 13 bases between them. CDR3 length: 15 amino acids. The CDR3 DNA is TGTGCCAGCAGCCTCGACGGCGGGGGCACAGATACGCAGTATTTT. Amino acids: CASSLDGGGTDTQYF.

This clone turned up a few times. The J gene is TRBJ1-6, the V gene TRBV5-6; tentatively, D is TRBD1 (5 bases). The CDR3 totals 16 residues. The germline CDR1 and CDR2 sequences are SGHDT and YYEEEE. V gave up 0 bases and J gave up 8 bases, with 15 bases separating them. The CDR3 sequence: CASSLGSGTGDSPLHF. The CDR3 bases are TGTGCCAGCAGCTTGGGTTCCGGGACGGGAGATTCACCCCTCCACTTT.

The count of this clone is one. The V call is TRBV19, the J call TRBJ2-5; 8 bases match TRBD2. J lost 1 base, V lost 10 bases, and 23 bases had no gene match. Per germline, CDR1 LNHDA and CDR2 SQIVND (reference sequence). The CDR3 has 19 residues. CDR3 sequence: CATSSLVGTSGGLQETQYF. Written as DNA, the CDR3 is TGTGCCACCTCGAGCCTTGTGGGGACTAGTGGGGGTCTCCAAGAGACCCAGTACTTC. Based on the CDR3 plus reference TRBV19 and TRBJ2-5, the full variable domain is DGGITQSPKYLFRKEGQNVTLSCEQNLNHDAMYWYRQDPGQGLRLIYYSQIVNDFQKGDIAEGYSVSREKKESFPLTVTSAQKNPTAFYLCATSSLVGTSGGLQETQYFGPGTRLLVL.

J is TRBJ1-3 and V is TRBV25-1; 7 bases agree with TRBD1. Germline CDR1 and CDR2: MGHDK and SYGVNS. The CDR3 spans 15 residues. V was clipped by 6 bases and J by 3 bases; unmatched bases: 8. In DNA form, the CDR3 reads TGTGCCAGCAGCGAAGACAGGGTAAATGGAAACACCATATATTTT. This encodes CASSEDRVNGNTIYF.

This clone was seen only once. This chain links TRBV14 with TRBJ2-3, with 8 bases aligning to TRBD2. CDR1 and CDR2 (germline): SGHDN, FVKESK. J lost 0 bases, V lost 4 bases, and 3 bases had no gene match. CDR3 length: 15 residues. The CDR3 reads CASSRSGMSTDTQYF. Written as DNA, the CDR3 is TGTGCCAGCAGCCGTAGCGGGATGAGCACAGATACGCAGTATTTT.

The chain uses TRBV5-1 and TRBJ1-4; 8 bases fit TRBD1. This CDR3 is 15 amino acids long. Germline V lookup: CDR1 SGHRS, CDR2 YFSETQ. J was trimmed by 5 bases and V by 0 bases; bases with no gene match: 3. The CDR3 region has the DNA TGCGCCAGCAGCTTGGAGCAGGGGGCGAATGAAAAACTGTTTTTT. Its translation: CASSLEQGANEKLFF.